This TCR beta chain was captured by sequencing in a study of blood T cells in healthy people across ages. Study conclusions and caveats: Naive CD4+ cells and diversity were both higher in long-lived donors than in aged donors. Expanded clonotype shifts may have been confounded, as the donors had an unknown CMV status.

Of note for this clonotype: Its antigen remains unknown.

Every sample had a minimum of 7 million PBMCs isolated. Extraction yielded at least 6 micrograms of total RNA per sample. Alongside a J-beta primer mix, a sample-barcoded 5' primer served in a second PCR lasting roughly 7 to 11 cycles. TCRdb re-analysed the 5' RACE reads in MiXCR, keeping a single row per CDR3 protein. Here the sample spans more than 800,000 distinct CDR3 sequences, roughly 26% being singletons. This sequence originates from an elderly woman in good health. What was sequenced was blood.

CDR3 nucleotides: TGTGCCAGCAGAGGACAGGGTTTCGGGGACTATGGCTACACCTTC. Protein: CASRGQGFGDYGYTF. The J gene is TRBJ1-2, the V gene TRBV2; 8 bases are a match to TRBD1. J lost 3 bases, V lost 6 bases, and 9 bases had no gene match. This CDR3 has 15 amino acids. Looked up from germline, CDR1 is SNHLY and CDR2 is FYNNEI. The complete variable domain, with remaining parts taken from reference TRBV2 and TRBJ1-2, reads EPEVTQTPSHQVTQMGQEVILRCVPISNHLYFYWYRQILGQKVEFLVSFYNNEISEKSEIFDDQFSVERPDGSNFTLKIRSTKLEDSAMYFCASRGQGFGDYGYTFGSGTRLTVV.